Reported below is one T cell receptor beta chain. Its antigen is as yet unknown. A much larger clone lies a single base off, so this may be a read error. This entry belongs to a study of regulatory T cells in long-lasting Graves disease. For the study at large: Over 5 years of antithyroid drugs plus positive TSH receptor antibodies defined persistent Graves' disease.

Time point given: persistent/refractory GD, antithyroid drugs over 5 years with positive TRAb. The TCR library was prepared using RNA isolated from PBMCs. Libraries of TCR beta came from iRepertoire HTBI primers plus Arm-PCR of CDR3 regions. TCRdb reprocessed the multiplex PCR reads via MiXCR and lists one record per CDR3 protein. The repertoire holds a few hundred thousand distinct CDR3 sequences, with approximately 25% as singletons. General observations from the study: The study found persistent patients shared more public clonotypes (roughly 3,000) than new patients (about 880).

The sequenced sample was peripheral blood mononuclear cells (PBMCs), obtained when the disease was refractory, from a patient treated with antithyroid drugs. The TCR originated in a woman in her forties with Graves disease.

The DNA of the CDR3 is TGTGCCAGCAGTTACCAACGCGCCGGGACAGGGTACTATGGCTACGCCTTC. Translated, it gives CASSYQRAGTGYYGYAF. The chain combines TRBV6-5 with TRBJ1-2; 9 positions agree with TRBD1. Germline V gene lookup returns CDR1 MNHEY and CDR2 SVGAGI. The CDR3 length is 17 residues.